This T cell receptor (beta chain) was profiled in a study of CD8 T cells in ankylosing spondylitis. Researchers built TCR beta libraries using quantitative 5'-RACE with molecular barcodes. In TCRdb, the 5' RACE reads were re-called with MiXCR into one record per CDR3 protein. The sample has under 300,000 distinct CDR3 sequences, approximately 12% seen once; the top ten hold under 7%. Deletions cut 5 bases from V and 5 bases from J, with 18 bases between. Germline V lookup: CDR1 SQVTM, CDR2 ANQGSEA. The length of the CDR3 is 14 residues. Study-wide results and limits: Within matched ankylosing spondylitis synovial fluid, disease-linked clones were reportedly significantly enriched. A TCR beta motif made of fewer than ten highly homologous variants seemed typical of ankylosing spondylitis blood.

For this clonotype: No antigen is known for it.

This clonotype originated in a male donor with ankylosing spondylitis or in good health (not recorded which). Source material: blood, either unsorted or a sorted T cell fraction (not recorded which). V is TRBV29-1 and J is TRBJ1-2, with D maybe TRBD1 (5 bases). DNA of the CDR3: TGCAGCGTTCCGGCAGGGAGGACTAGGTATGGCTACACCTTC. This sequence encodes CSVPAGRTRYGYTF.